Listed below are T cell receptor beta chains from one sample, sequenced in a study of blood T cells in healthy people across ages. Each CDR3 protein is one row after TCRdb ran MiXCR on the 5' RACE reads. The sample has some 690,000 distinct CDR3 sequences, 20% to 25% seen once. The sequenced material came from blood. These receptors were obtained from a man between 65 and 85 years old in good health. The CDR3 runs from the conserved cysteine through the conserved F or W. Each record gives: D gene, V gene, clone size, J gene, CDR3 DNA, CDR3 protein. The D gene is left open where the match is weak. Clone size is not always given. Where it is, it says once, few, many or a class for expanded clones.

D gene: TRBD1; V gene: TRBV5-6; clone size: NA; J gene: TRBJ1-2; CDR3 DNA: TGTGCCAGCAGCTCAAATTGGGTGACAGGGAGGAGTAGCTACACCTTC; CDR3 protein: CASSSNWVTGRSSYTF
D gene: NA; V gene: TRBV5-1; clone size: many; J gene: TRBJ1-4; CDR3 DNA: TGCGCCAGCAACGACGGGAGCAGTGAAAAACTGTTTTTT; CDR3 protein: CASNDGSSEKLFF
D gene: NA; V gene: TRBV12-3/TRBV12-4; clone size: NA; J gene: TRBJ2-7; CDR3 DNA: TGTGCCAGCAGCGATACAGGGCGGTACGAGCAGTACTTC; CDR3 protein: CASSDTGRYEQYF
D gene: NA; V gene: TRBV5-1; clone size: NA; J gene: TRBJ2-2; CDR3 DNA: TGCGCCAGCAGCCTACGAGGAGGGTTGGGCACCGGGGAGCTGTTTTTT; CDR3 protein: CASSLRGGLGTGELFF
D gene: NA; V gene: TRBV28; clone size: NA; J gene: TRBJ2-3; CDR3 DNA: TGTGCCAGCAGTTCTCCCGGGATCAGGGCCTCAGATACGCAGTATTTT; CDR3 protein: CASSSPGIRASDTQYF
D gene: NA; V gene: TRBV29-1; clone size: many; J gene: TRBJ2-5; CDR3 DNA: TGCAGCGTTGAGGTAATGGAGACCCAGTACTTC; CDR3 protein: CSVEVMETQYF
D gene: NA; V gene: TRBV12-3/TRBV12-4; clone size: few; J gene: TRBJ2-2; CDR3 DNA: TGTGCCATCGCCGCGGATAACACCGGGGAGTTGTTTTTT; CDR3 protein: CAIAADNTGELFF
D gene: TRBD2; V gene: TRBV20-1; clone size: few; J gene: TRBJ2-3; CDR3 DNA: TGCAGTGCTAACCCGATCTCATTAGCGGGAGCGGCAGATACGCAGTATTTT; CDR3 protein: CSANPISLAGAADTQYF
D gene: NA; V gene: TRBV12-3/TRBV12-4; clone size: few; J gene: TRBJ1-1; CDR3 DNA: TGTGCCAGCAGAACAGGCTACCTAATGAACACTGAAGCTTTCTTT; CDR3 protein: CASRTGYLMNTEAFF
D gene: NA; V gene: TRBV5-1; clone size: NA; J gene: TRBJ2-3; CDR3 DNA: TGCGCCAGCAGCTTGGAACTTCCGGGCACAGATACGCAGTATTTT; CDR3 protein: CASSLELPGTDTQYF
D gene: TRBD2; V gene: TRBV7-2; clone size: NA; J gene: TRBJ2-1; CDR3 DNA: TGTGCCAGCAGCTTCAGCGGGGGGGCCTATGAGCAGTTCTTC; CDR3 protein: CASSFSGGAYEQFF
D gene: TRBD1; V gene: TRBV4-3; clone size: few; J gene: TRBJ2-2; CDR3 DNA: TGCGCCAGCAGCCAAGCATCGACAGGGGCCGGGGAGCTGTTTTTT; CDR3 protein: CASSQASTGAGELFF
D gene: NA; V gene: TRBV6-4; clone size: NA; J gene: TRBJ1-2; CDR3 DNA: TGTGCCAGCAGTGACTCCGGGGGGTTTTCCTATGGCTACACCTTC; CDR3 protein: CASSDSGGFSYGYTF
D gene: NA; V gene: TRBV28; clone size: few; J gene: TRBJ1-1; CDR3 DNA: TGTGCCAGCAGTTTGTGGCTTAACACTGAAGCTTTCTTT; CDR3 protein: CASSLWLNTEAFF
D gene: NA; V gene: TRBV18; clone size: NA; J gene: TRBJ1-2; CDR3 DNA: TGTGCCAGCTCACCACGGACAGAAAAATATGGCTACACCTTC; CDR3 protein: CASSPRTEKYGYTF
D gene: NA; V gene: TRBV20-1; clone size: many; J gene: TRBJ1-1; CDR3 DNA: TGCAGTGCTAGAGCTGGCGCCGAGAACACTGAAGCTTTCTTT; CDR3 protein: CSARAGAENTEAFF
D gene: NA; V gene: TRBV12-3/TRBV12-4; clone size: NA; J gene: TRBJ1-2; CDR3 DNA: TGTGCCAGCAGTTATAGGACGATGGGATATGGCTACACCTTC; CDR3 protein: CASSYRTMGYGYTF
D gene: NA; V gene: TRBV5-1; clone size: NA; J gene: TRBJ1-3; CDR3 DNA: TGCGCCAGCAGCTTGGCCGGGACAAACTCTGGAAACACCATATATTTT; CDR3 protein: CASSLAGTNSGNTIYF
D gene: TRBD1; V gene: TRBV7-2; clone size: NA; J gene: TRBJ1-4; CDR3 DNA: TGTGCCAGCAGCTCACGACAGGGAGGAACTAATGAAAAACTGTTTTTT; CDR3 protein: CASSSRQGGTNEKLFF
D gene: NA; V gene: TRBV25-1; clone size: NA; J gene: TRBJ2-1; CDR3 DNA: TGTGCCACCCGGCTGGAGGGGTCCTACAATGAGCAGTTCTTC; CDR3 protein: CATRLEGSYNEQFF
D gene: NA; V gene: TRBV21-1; clone size: few; J gene: TRBJ2-1; CDR3 DNA: TGTGCCAGCAGCAAACAGGACTTATCCTACAATGAGCAGTTCTTC; CDR3 protein: CASSKQDLSYNEQFF
D gene: NA; V gene: TRBV5-6; clone size: few; J gene: TRBJ2-7; CDR3 DNA: TGTGCCAGCAGCTTGGGGATCCCAATCTACGAGCAGTACTTC; CDR3 protein: CASSLGIPIYEQYF
D gene: TRBD2; V gene: TRBV7-9; clone size: NA; J gene: TRBJ2-3; CDR3 DNA: TGTGCCAGCAGCTTAGTGGGACTAGCTTCAGATACGCAGTATTTT; CDR3 protein: CASSLVGLASDTQYF
D gene: NA; V gene: TRBV4-1; clone size: NA; J gene: TRBJ2-3; CDR3 DNA: TGCGCCAGCAGCCAAGGGAAGAGGGAGTGGACAGATACGCAGTATTTT; CDR3 protein: CASSQGKREWTDTQYF
D gene: NA; V gene: TRBV20-1; clone size: NA; J gene: TRBJ1-5; CDR3 DNA: TGCAGTGCTAGGCGCCAGGGGTCGACAAGCAATCAGCCCCAGCATTTT; CDR3 protein: CSARRQGSTSNQPQHF
D gene: NA; V gene: TRBV9; clone size: many; J gene: TRBJ1-1; CDR3 DNA: TGTGCCAGCAGCGCCCAGGGGCCCCTTGAGAACACTGAAGCTTTCTTT; CDR3 protein: CASSAQGPLENTEAFF
D gene: NA; V gene: TRBV12-3/TRBV12-4; clone size: few; J gene: TRBJ1-6; CDR3 DNA: TGTGCCAGCAGGGCCTTCACAGGGATGAGGGCGAATTCACCCCTCCACTTT; CDR3 protein: CASRAFTGMRANSPLHF
D gene: NA; V gene: TRBV7-2; clone size: few; J gene: TRBJ2-6; CDR3 DNA: TGTGCCAGCGCCTTAGGGGGAGCTGGGGCCAACGTCCTGACTTTC; CDR3 protein: CASALGGAGANVLTF
D gene: TRBD1; V gene: TRBV20-1; clone size: once; J gene: TRBJ1-4; CDR3 DNA: TGCAGTGCTAGCAGACAGGGTAATGAAAGACTGTTTTTT; CDR3 protein: CSASRQGNERLFF
D gene: TRBD1; V gene: TRBV29-1; clone size: NA; J gene: TRBJ1-5; CDR3 DNA: TGCAGCGTCGGGACAGGCGACTATTCAGGTCAGCCCCAGCATTTT; CDR3 protein: CSVGTGDYSGQPQHF
D gene: TRBD1; V gene: TRBV5-6; clone size: NA; J gene: TRBJ1-2; CDR3 DNA: TGTGCCAGCAGCTTAAGACAGGGTATCGACACCTTC; CDR3 protein: CASSLRQGIDTF
D gene: NA; V gene: TRBV20-1; clone size: few; J gene: TRBJ2-1; CDR3 DNA: TGCAGTGCTAGACTCCACTCTAGGGATGAGCAGTTCTTC; CDR3 protein: CSARLHSRDEQFF
D gene: NA; V gene: TRBV4-3; clone size: many; J gene: TRBJ1-6; CDR3 DNA: TGCGCCAGCAGCCAAGCACCTTCCTCCTATAATTCACCCCTCCACTTT; CDR3 protein: CASSQAPSSYNSPLHF
D gene: TRBD1; V gene: TRBV20-1; clone size: once; J gene: TRBJ1-2; CDR3 DNA: TGCAGTGCTCTAAAAGCGGACAGGGGGAAGGGCTACACCTTC; CDR3 protein: CSALKADRGKGYTF
D gene: TRBD1; V gene: TRBV6-1; clone size: few; J gene: TRBJ2-7; CDR3 DNA: TGTGCCAGCAGTGTCATCGACAGGGCAAAGCAGTGCTTC; CDR3 protein: CASSVIDRAKQCF
D gene: NA; V gene: TRBV20-1; clone size: many; J gene: TRBJ2-5; CDR3 DNA: TGCAGTGCGACGACAGAGTCCCGCCAAGAGACCCAGTACTTC; CDR3 protein: CSATTESRQETQYF
D gene: TRBD1; V gene: TRBV6-5; clone size: few; J gene: TRBJ1-2; CDR3 DNA: TGTGCCAGCAGTTACTTTGACAGGGGCGTTGGCTACACCTTC; CDR3 protein: CASSYFDRGVGYTF
D gene: NA; V gene: TRBV20-1; clone size: NA; J gene: TRBJ2-3; CDR3 DNA: TGCAGTGCTAGTCCTCTTTTGTCTTCCAACACAGATACGCAGTATTTT; CDR3 protein: CSASPLLSSNTDTQYF
D gene: TRBD1; V gene: TRBV30; clone size: few; J gene: TRBJ2-2; CDR3 DNA: TGTGCCTGGAGTGTGGAAAGGGGGCGCACCGGGGAGCTGTTTTTT; CDR3 protein: CAWSVERGRTGELFF
D gene: NA; V gene: TRBV5-1; clone size: few; J gene: TRBJ1-4; CDR3 DNA: TGCGCCAGCAGCTTGGCCTCGGGGCGGGGAGAAAAACTGTTTTTT; CDR3 protein: CASSLASGRGEKLFF
D gene: NA; V gene: TRBV29-1; clone size: once; J gene: TRBJ1-2; CDR3 DNA: TGCAGCTCCTTGACGGGGAACTATGGCTACACCTTC; CDR3 protein: CSSLTGNYGYTF
D gene: NA; V gene: TRBV7-2; clone size: few; J gene: TRBJ2-4; CDR3 DNA: TGTGCCAGCAGCTTAGCTGGAATAGCCAAAAACATTCAGTACTTC; CDR3 protein: CASSLAGIAKNIQYF
D gene: NA; V gene: TRBV29-1; clone size: few; J gene: TRBJ1-4; CDR3 DNA: TGCAGCGCTAAAGGCTACAGTACTAATGAAAAACTGTTTTTT; CDR3 protein: CSAKGYSTNEKLFF
D gene: TRBD2; V gene: TRBV5-1; clone size: few; J gene: TRBJ2-3; CDR3 DNA: TGCGCCAGCAGCCCCCACTTGGGCGGGGGGGACAGAGATACGCAGTATTTT; CDR3 protein: CASSPHLGGGDRDTQYF
D gene: NA; V gene: TRBV20-1; clone size: few; J gene: TRBJ2-7; CDR3 DNA: TGCAGTGCAGTCCTTACCTACGAGCAGTACTTC; CDR3 protein: CSAVLTYEQYF
D gene: TRBD2; V gene: TRBV2; clone size: few; J gene: TRBJ2-1; CDR3 DNA: TGTGCCAGCAGCCCCCACGGTGGGGGACTATCCTACAATGAGCAGTTCTTC; CDR3 protein: CASSPHGGGLSYNEQFF
D gene: NA; V gene: TRBV3-1; clone size: NA; J gene: TRBJ2-4; CDR3 DNA: TGTGCCAGCAGCCAAGGGGACGGGAACACAATAGCCAAAAACATTCAGTACTTC; CDR3 protein: CASSQGDGNTIAKNIQYF
D gene: NA; V gene: TRBV6-2/TRBV6-3; clone size: few; J gene: TRBJ2-5; CDR3 DNA: TGTGCCAGCAGACCAGGAGGGGGGAAAGAGACCCAGTACTTC; CDR3 protein: CASRPGGGKETQYF
D gene: NA; V gene: TRBV12-3/TRBV12-4; clone size: few; J gene: TRBJ1-4; CDR3 DNA: TGTGCCAGCGGAAAGGGGGGTGAAAAACTGTCTTTT; CDR3 protein: CASGKGGEKLSF
D gene: TRBD1; V gene: TRBV12-3/TRBV12-4; clone size: NA; J gene: TRBJ1-2; CDR3 DNA: TGTGCCAGCAGTTCCCGAGGACAGGGGTCACTTGTCTTC; CDR3 protein: CASSSRGQGSLVF
D gene: TRBD1; V gene: TRBV2; clone size: NA; J gene: TRBJ1-1; CDR3 DNA: TGTGCCAGCAGTAGGGACAGGGGATTTGTGAACACTGAAGCTCTCTTT; CDR3 protein: CASSRDRGFVNTEALF
D gene: TRBD1; V gene: TRBV5-1; clone size: NA; J gene: TRBJ2-2; CDR3 DNA: TGCGCCAGCAGCTTGGATGGACAGGGCAACACCGGGGAGCTGTTTTTT; CDR3 protein: CASSLDGQGNTGELFF
D gene: NA; V gene: TRBV11-2; clone size: NA; J gene: TRBJ1-1; CDR3 DNA: TGTGCCAGCAGCTCCTACAGGGAAGGGACTGAAGCTTTCTTT; CDR3 protein: CASSSYREGTEAFF
D gene: TRBD2; V gene: TRBV18; clone size: NA; J gene: TRBJ2-5; CDR3 DNA: TGTGCCAGCTCACCGATCCCGGGACTAGCGGGGGGACAAGAGACCCAGTACTTC; CDR3 protein: CASSPIPGLAGGQETQYF
D gene: NA; V gene: TRBV11-2; clone size: few; J gene: TRBJ1-3; CDR3 DNA: TGTGCCAGCAGCTTAGGTTTCCGGACTCAGAACACCATATATTTT; CDR3 protein: CASSLGFRTQNTIYF
D gene: TRBD2; V gene: TRBV5-1; clone size: few; J gene: TRBJ2-4; CDR3 DNA: TGCGCCAGCAGCTCGGGACTAGCGGGAGTGGCAGCCAAAAACATTCAGTACTTC; CDR3 protein: CASSSGLAGVAAKNIQYF
D gene: NA; V gene: TRBV11-2; clone size: NA; J gene: TRBJ2-3; CDR3 DNA: TGTGCCAGCAGCCTCAGGGCGGCAGGCCGTTTCACAGATACGCAGTATTTT; CDR3 protein: CASSLRAAGRFTDTQYF
D gene: NA; V gene: TRBV12-3/TRBV12-4; clone size: NA; J gene: TRBJ2-3; CDR3 DNA: TGTGCCAGCAGTTTAGTGGGACCAGACACAGATACGCAGTATTTT; CDR3 protein: CASSLVGPDTDTQYF
D gene: TRBD1; V gene: TRBV3-1; clone size: many; J gene: TRBJ2-4; CDR3 DNA: TGTGCCAGCAGCCTCGGGACAGGGGGTTATTCATACTTC; CDR3 protein: CASSLGTGGYSYF
D gene: TRBD2; V gene: TRBV12-5; clone size: NA; J gene: TRBJ2-3; CDR3 DNA: TGTGCTAGTGGTTTGACGGGACTAGCGGGACCCCGACGCACAGATACGCAGTATTTT; CDR3 protein: CASGLTGLAGPRRTDTQYF